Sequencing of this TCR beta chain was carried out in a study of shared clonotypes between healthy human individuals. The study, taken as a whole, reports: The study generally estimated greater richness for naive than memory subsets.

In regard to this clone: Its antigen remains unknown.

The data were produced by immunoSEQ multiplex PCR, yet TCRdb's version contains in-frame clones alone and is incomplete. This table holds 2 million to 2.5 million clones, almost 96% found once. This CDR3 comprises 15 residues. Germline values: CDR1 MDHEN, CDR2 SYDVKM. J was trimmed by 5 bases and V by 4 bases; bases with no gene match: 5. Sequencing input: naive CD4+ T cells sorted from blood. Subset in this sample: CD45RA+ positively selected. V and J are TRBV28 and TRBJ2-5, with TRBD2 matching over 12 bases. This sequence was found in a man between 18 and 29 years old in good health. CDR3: CASSSSSGGVETQYF. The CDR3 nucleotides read TGTGCCAGCAGTTCGTCTAGCGGGGGGGTGGAGACCCAGTACTTC.